This TCR beta chain was documented in a study of T cell responses to AZD1222 COVID-19 vaccine. Overall study results and limits: The repertoires were collected only after the peak T cell response. Epitopes outside B.1.351 and B.1.1.7 mutated regions reportedly drew nearly half of spike TCRs. Donor demographics were predominantly white British with a female majority; clonal diversity may be underestimated.

Profiling relied on immunoSEQ multiplex PCR, and the TCRdb table lists in-frame clones only, not all of them. Of some 96,000 clones listed, about nine tenths are singletons. Regarding this clone: Its cognate antigen is unknown.

The CDR3 sequence is 15 residues long. Germline V gives CDR1 LNHDA, CDR2 SQIVND (reference sequence). Trimming shortened V by 3 bases and J by 2 bases, and 13 bases separated the two germline ends. This TCR was recovered from an adult in good health. The chain links TRBV19 to TRBJ1-2; D possibly corresponds to TRBD1 (5 bases). Specimen: peripheral blood, collected on day 0 of AZD1222 vaccination. The CDR3 DNA reads TGTGCCAGTAGTATTTGGGACGGAACAAACTATGGCTACACCTTC. This codes for CASSIWDGTNYGYTF.